This T cell receptor beta chain originates from a study of shared clonotypes between healthy human individuals. Regarding the study as a whole: Naive subsets usually exceeded memory subsets in estimated richness.

V was trimmed by 0 bases and J by 4 bases, leaving 9 bases between them. The CDR3 has 13 amino acids. Germline loops: CDR1 GTSNPN, CDR2 SVGIG (reference sequence). Turning to this clone: Antigen unknown.

Repertoires were generated with immunoSEQ multiplex PCR, while TCRdb's copy carries only in-frame clones and drops some. This sample has about 2,500,000 clones; more than 90% occur once, and the top ten carry around 0.14%. J is TRBJ1-2 and V is TRBV30; D is unresolved. The receptor comes from a man between 18 and 29 years old in good health. The sequenced material came from naive CD4+ T cells sorted from blood. The subset here: CD45RA+ positively selected. Written as DNA, the CDR3 is TGTGCCTGGAGTGTAGGAGAGATCTATGGCTACACCTTC. This gives the protein CAWSVGEIYGYTF. Drawing the rest from reference TRBV30 and TRBJ1-2, the complete variable domain is SQTIHQWPATLVQPVGSPLSLECTVEGTSNPNLYWYRQAAGRGLQLLFYSVGIGQISSEVPQNLSASRPQDRQFILSSKKLLLSDSGFYLCAWSVGEIYGYTFGSGTRLTVV.